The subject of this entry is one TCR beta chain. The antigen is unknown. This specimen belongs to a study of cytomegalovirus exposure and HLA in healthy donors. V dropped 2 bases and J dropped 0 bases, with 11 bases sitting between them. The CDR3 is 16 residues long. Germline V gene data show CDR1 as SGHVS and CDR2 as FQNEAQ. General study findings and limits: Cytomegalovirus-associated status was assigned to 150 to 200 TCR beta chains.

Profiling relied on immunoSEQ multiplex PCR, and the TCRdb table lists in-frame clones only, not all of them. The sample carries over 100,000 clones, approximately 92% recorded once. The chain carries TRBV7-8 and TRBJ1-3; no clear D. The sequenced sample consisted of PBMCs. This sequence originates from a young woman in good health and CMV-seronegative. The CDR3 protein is CASSLISPYSGNTIYF. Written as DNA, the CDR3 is TGTGCCAGCAGCTTAATATCCCCCTACTCTGGAAACACCATATATTTT.